This is a list of T cell receptor beta chains from one sample in a study of blood T cell repertoires in COVID-19. Profiling relied on immunoSEQ multiplex PCR, and the TCRdb table lists in-frame clones only, not all of them. The sample contains some 400,000 clones, roughly four fifths of which appear only once. What was sequenced was peripheral blood. The receptors originated from a human donor with acute or convalescent COVID-19. The donor label of this sample is uncertain. CDR3s include the opening cysteine and the closing phenylalanine or tryptophan. A D gene is named only where the DNA matches it firmly. Not all rows give a size; the values are once, few, many and, for expanded clones, a class.

d_call	j_call	clone_size	v_call	cdr3_nt	cdr3_aa
TRBD2	TRBJ2-5	.	TRBV2	TGTGCCAGCAGTCCCCCAGCGGGGGGGGGTGAGACCCAGTACTTC	CASSPPAGGGETQYF
TRBD1	TRBJ1-1	.	TRBV6-6	TGTGCCAGCAGTTCCCCGGCAGGGGGAAACACTGAAGCTTTCTTT	CASSSPAGGNTEAFF
.	TRBJ2-1	.	TRBV28	TGTGCCAGCAGTCGAAAATGGACAGCGCAGCAGTTCTTC	CASSRKWTAQQFF
TRBD1	TRBJ1-1	.	TRBV18	TGTGCCAGCTCACCCGCCGGGACAGACAACACTGAAGCTTTCTTT	CASSPAGTDNTEAFF
.	TRBJ2-4	.	TRBV5-8	TGTGCCAGCAGCCTTCAGGGGGCCAAAAACATTCAGTACTTC	CASSLQGAKNIQYF
TRBD2	TRBJ2-1	.	TRBV7-9	TGTGCCAGCAGCACCGGACTAGCGGGGAAGAATGAGCAGTTCTTC	CASSTGLAGKNEQFF
.	TRBJ1-2	.	TRBV18	TGTGCCAGCTCTGAGACGGGCTATGGCTACACCTTC	CASSETGYGYTF
TRBD1	TRBJ2-5	.	TRBV5-1	TGCGCCAGCAGCAATACAGGGGATAGAGAGACCCAGTACTTC	CASSNTGDRETQYF
.	TRBJ1-4	.	TRBV2	TGTGCCAGCGAGCGGGCGGGAAAACTGTTTTTT	CASERAGKLFF
TRBD1	TRBJ1-5	.	TRBV19	TGTGCCAGTAGGACAGGACAGGGATATCAGCCCCAGCATTTT	CASRTGQGYQPQHF
.	TRBJ2-3	.	TRBV14	TGTGCCAGCAGCCAAGGGCGGTTAAGGGGACTTCATACAGGCACAGATACGCAGTATTTT	CASSQGRLRGLHTGTDTQYF
TRBD1	TRBJ1-1	.	TRBV3-1/TRBV3-2	TGTGCCAGCAGCCGAGACGGGACAGGGAACACTGAAGCTTTCTTT	CASSRDGTGNTEAFF
.	TRBJ1-1	.	TRBV5-1	TGCGCCAGCAGCTTATCAGGGGTTGGCACTGAAGCTTTCTTT	CASSLSGVGTEAFF
TRBD2	TRBJ2-1	.	TRBV9	TGTGCCAGCAGCAAGGGACTAGCGGGAGGGCTTGAGCAGTTCTTC	CASSKGLAGGLEQFF
.	TRBJ1-1	.	TRBV21-1	TGTGCCAGCAGCAAAGCGCTTGTGACAGGGATTAACACTGAAGCTTTCTTT	CASSKALVTGINTEAFF
.	TRBJ2-7	.	TRBV28	TGTGCCAGCAGTACCTATAAAGAGCAGTACTTC	CASSTYKEQYF
.	TRBJ1-3	few	TRBV3-1/TRBV3-2	TGTGCCAGCGGGACACTCTCTGGAAACACCATATATTTT	CASGTLSGNTIYF
.	TRBJ1-5	.	TRBV7-9	TGTGCCAGCAGCCCCCTGGGGGCAGGCAATCAGCCCCAGCATTTT	CASSPLGAGNQPQHF
TRBD1	TRBJ2-1	.	TRBV11-2	TGTGCCAGCAGCGTAACCGGGACAGGGGTTTGGTACAATGAGCAGTTCTTC	CASSVTGTGVWYNEQFF
TRBD1	TRBJ2-7	.	TRBV6-5	TGTGCCACGCACAGGGGAAGCTCCTACGAGCAGTACTTC	CATHRGSSYEQYF
.	TRBJ1-4	.	TRBV5-1	TGCGCCAGCACCTGGCAGGGTTATAATGAAAAACTGTTTTTT	CASTWQGYNEKLFF
.	TRBJ1-2	.	TRBV4-2	TGTGCCAGCAGCCAGCTGTCAAGGGGCGGCTACACCTTC	CASSQLSRGGYTF
.	TRBJ1-1	.	TRBV3-1/TRBV3-2	TGTGCCAGCAGACAGAGTGCTGAAGCTTTCTTT	CASRQSAEAFF